The source of this T cell receptor beta chain is a study of metastatic and nonmetastatic thyroid tumors. TCRdb re-analyzed the PCR reads through MiXCR. The repertoire holds some 10,000 clones, with roughly 28% as singletons. This clone was detected ten times or more. No patient had received any treatment before thyroid surgery. The CDR3 spans 13 residues. Trimming took 6 bases from V and 8 from J; bases not matched to a gene: 4. CDR1 and CDR2 (germline): KGHSH, LQKENI. The clonotype was recovered from a female donor with papillary thyroid cancer or a benign thyroid nodule (not recorded which). Some clones in this sample may be carry-over from other donors' samples. V is TRBV18 and J is TRBJ1-4; TRBD1 matches 9 bases. Sample: tumor tissue. The CDR3 loop reads CASSPGQGEKLFF. The DNA of the CDR3 is TGTGCCAGCTCTCCGGGACAGGGCGAAAAACTGTTTTTT.